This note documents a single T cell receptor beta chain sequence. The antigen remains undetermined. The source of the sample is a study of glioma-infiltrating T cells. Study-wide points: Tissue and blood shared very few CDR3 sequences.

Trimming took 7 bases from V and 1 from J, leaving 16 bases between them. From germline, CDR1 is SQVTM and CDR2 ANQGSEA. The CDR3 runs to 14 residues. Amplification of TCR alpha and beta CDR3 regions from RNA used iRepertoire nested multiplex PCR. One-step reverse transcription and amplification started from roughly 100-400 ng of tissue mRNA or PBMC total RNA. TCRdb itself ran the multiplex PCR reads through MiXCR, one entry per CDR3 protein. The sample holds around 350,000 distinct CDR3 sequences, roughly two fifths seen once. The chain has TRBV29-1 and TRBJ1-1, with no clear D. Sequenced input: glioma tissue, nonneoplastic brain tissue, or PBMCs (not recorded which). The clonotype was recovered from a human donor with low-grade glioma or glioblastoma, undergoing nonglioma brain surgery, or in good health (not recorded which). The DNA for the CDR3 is TGCAGCGCTGGGTTGAGGGTGACGAACACTGAAGCTTTCTTT. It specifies CSAGLRVTNTEAFF.